This TCR beta chain was documented in a study of shared clonotypes between healthy human individuals. About this clone itself: What it binds is not known.

Cells designated naive CD8 were CD45RO-negative and were positively selected for CCR7, with terminally differentiated effector memory CD45RA+ cells excluded. Study conclusions and caveats: In contrast to clonotypes shared by all four donors, non-shared clonotypes had lower generation probabilities.

The assay was carried out at the deep level. The repertoire was sequenced with immunoSEQ multiplex PCR; TCRdb's copy has only in-frame clones and lacks some. Here the sample spans over 2 million clones, 85% to 95% being singletons. The specimen was naive CD8+ T cells sorted from blood. This receptor was obtained from a man younger than 35 in good health.

CDR3 nucleotides: TGTGCCAGCAGCTTAGCGCTGGCTAGCAGGATAGATACGCAGTATTTT. This gives the protein CASSLALASRIDTQYF. The rearrangement joins TRBV7-8 to TRBJ2-3; a weak D match, TRBD2 (5 bases). V was cut by 0 bases and J by 5 bases, with 15 bases left in between. CDR1 and CDR2 (germline): SGHVS, FQNEAQ. This CDR3 region has 16 residues.